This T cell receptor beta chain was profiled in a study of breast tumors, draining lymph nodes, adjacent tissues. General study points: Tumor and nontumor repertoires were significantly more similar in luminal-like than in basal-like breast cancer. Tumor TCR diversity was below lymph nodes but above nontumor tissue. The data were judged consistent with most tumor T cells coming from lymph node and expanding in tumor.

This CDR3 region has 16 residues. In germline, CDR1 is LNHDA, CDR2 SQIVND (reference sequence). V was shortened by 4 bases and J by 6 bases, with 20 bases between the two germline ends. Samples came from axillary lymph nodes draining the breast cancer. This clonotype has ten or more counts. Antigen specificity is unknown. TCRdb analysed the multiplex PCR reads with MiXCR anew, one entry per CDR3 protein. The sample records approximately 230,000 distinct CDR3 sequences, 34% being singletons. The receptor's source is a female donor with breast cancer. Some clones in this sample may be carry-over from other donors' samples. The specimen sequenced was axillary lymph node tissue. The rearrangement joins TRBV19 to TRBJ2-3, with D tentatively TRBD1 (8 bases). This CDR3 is CASSKGQGLRSDTQYF. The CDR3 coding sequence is TGTGCCAGTAGTAAAGGACAGGGACTAAGGTCGGATACGCAGTATTTT. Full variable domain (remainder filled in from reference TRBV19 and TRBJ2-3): DGGITQSPKYLFRKEGQNVTLSCEQNLNHDAMYWYRQDPGQGLRLIYYSQIVNDFQKGDIAEGYSVSREKKESFPLTVTSAQKNPTAFYLCASSKGQGLRSDTQYFGPGTRLTVL.